The sequence of this TCR beta chain was determined in a study of T-cell reconstitution after alpha-beta-depleted transplantation in children. The CDR3 contains 16 residues. Deletions cut 1 base from V and 6 bases from J, with 17 bases between. Germline-derived CDR1 and CDR2 are LGHNA and YNFKEQ. The TCRbeta library was prepared with unique molecular identifiers. TCRdb itself ran the PCR reads through MiXCR, one entry per CDR3 protein. In the table there are 440,000 or so distinct CDR3 sequences, approximately 42% of which are singletons. This specimen was PBMCs, taken before TCRalphabeta/CD19-depleted stem cell transplant. The genes are TRBV4-2 and TRBJ2-3; tentative D call: TRBD2 (6 bases). This clonotype originated in a girl aged 2 to 9 with aplastic anemia, due to receive a stem cell transplant. The CDR3 region has the DNA TGTGCCAGCAGCCAAGGGGATAGCGGAGGTGTTGATACGCAGTATTTT. Protein product: CASSQGDSGGVDTQYF.